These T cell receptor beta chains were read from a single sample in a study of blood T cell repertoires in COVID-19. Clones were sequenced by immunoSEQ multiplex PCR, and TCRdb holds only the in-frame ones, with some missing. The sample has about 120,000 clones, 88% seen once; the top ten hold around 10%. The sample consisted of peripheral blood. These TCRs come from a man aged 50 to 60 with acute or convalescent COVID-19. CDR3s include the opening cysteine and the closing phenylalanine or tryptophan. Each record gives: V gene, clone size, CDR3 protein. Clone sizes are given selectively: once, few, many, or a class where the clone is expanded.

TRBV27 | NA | CASSSTGSGMNTEAFF
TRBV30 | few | CAWSVPGNQPQHF
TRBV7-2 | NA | CASSLTGYEQYF
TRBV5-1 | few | CASNNPGTSVGNEQFF
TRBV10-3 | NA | CAISAQGGYNSPLHF
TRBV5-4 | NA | CASSLGQGSYNEQFF
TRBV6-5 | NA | CASGGSYNEQFF
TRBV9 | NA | CASSRDSPGTEAFF
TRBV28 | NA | CASSHSGTSNTGELFF
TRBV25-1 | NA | CASSAVRGYGYTF
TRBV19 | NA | CASPPTGQETQYF
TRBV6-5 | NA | CASSYGRQGRAAEAFF
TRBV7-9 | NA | CASSSGTAETQYF
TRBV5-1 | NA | CASSLRAGGRTDTQYF
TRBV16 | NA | CASSQSTQAGAKNIQYF
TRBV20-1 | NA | CSASTNRGMGVQFF
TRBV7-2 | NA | CASSLSPGNTEAFF
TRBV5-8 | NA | CASSSTVRGLIHEQYF
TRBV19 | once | CASSIAGSRTDTQYF
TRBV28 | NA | CASSEASSGRAGDTQYF
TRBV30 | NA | CAWSVGSQGYEKLFF
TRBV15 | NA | CATKPGRDRVTEAFF
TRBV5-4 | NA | CASSLRGNDEKLFF
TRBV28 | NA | CASSFNAKGNEKLFF
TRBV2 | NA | CARTSEGQANSPLHF